Shown below are 9 T cell receptor beta chains from a single sample sequenced in a study of tumor and adjacent non-tumor tissue in lung cancer. The library came from three nested PCR rounds adapted from ARM-PCR protocols. TCRdb re-called the multiplex PCR reads with MiXCR, one entry per CDR3 protein. The sample holds roughly 75,000 distinct CDR3 sequences; 80% to 90% are singletons and the top ten take less than 60%. The template was RNA from unsorted bulk tissue. More than 3 cm separated this lung sample from the edge of the tumor. Specimen: distant non-tumor lung tissue. The receptors shown here come from a man aged 60 to 69 with non-small cell lung cancer.

Concerning this clonotype itself: At one end the junction does not follow the germline gene, possibly because of a read error. This chain joins TRBV11-2 and TRBJ2-1; 7 bases match TRBD2. In germline, CDR1 is SGHAT, CDR2 FQNNGV. The CDR3 spans 14 residues. The CDR3, as DNA: TGTGCAAGCAGCTTGGGTCGGGAGGTGAACGAGCAGCTCTTC. It yields the protein CASSLGREVNEQLF.

The chain has TRBV12-5 and TRBJ2-7; D is possibly TRBD2 (5 bases). CDR3 length: 15 residues. Germline assignment: CDR1 LGHNT and CDR2 FRNRAP. Trimming removed 1 base from V and 3 bases from J, with 13 bases in between. CDR3 DNA sequence: TGTGCTAGTGGTTTGGGCAGCACGGGGAGCTACGAGCAGTACTTC. Amino acid sequence: CASGLGSTGSYEQYF.

This clonotype is a singleton in its sample. This chain joins TRBV20-1 and TRBJ2-1; 11 nucleotides match TRBD2. CDR1 and CDR2 (germline): DFQATT, SNEGSKA (reference sequence). The length of the CDR3 is 18 residues. Unmatched junction bases numbered 7, after V lost 0 bases and J lost 0 bases. The CDR3 loop reads CSARDLLAGALSYNEQFF. The CDR3, as DNA: TGCAGTGCTAGAGATTTACTAGCGGGAGCCCTCTCCTACAATGAGCAGTTCTTC.

Regarding this clonotype: Being one base from a much bigger clone, this may be a read error. The chain carries TRBV7-8 and TRBJ2-7, with 11 bases matching TRBD2. In germline, CDR1 is SGHVS, CDR2 FQNEAQ. CDR3 length: 15 residues. This CDR3 reads CASTLAGGAPYDQYF. The CDR3 nucleotides read TGTGCCAGCACCCTAGCGGGAGGCGCCCCCTACGACCAGTACTTC.

In DNA form, the CDR3 reads TGTGCCAGCAGTTTACCTACAGGGTCCCCTGAGCAGTTCTTC. Translated: CASSLPTGSPEQFF. The chain recombines TRBV12-3 or TRBV12-4 with TRBJ2-1; D may be TRBD1 (6 bases). V lost 2 bases and J 9 bases, leaving 14 bases between the germline ends. The CDR3 totals 14 residues.

On this clonotype: A read error may produce the germline difference seen at one junction end. The rearrangement uses TRBV29-1 and TRBJ2-5; a possible D gene is TRBD2 (5 bases). CDR1 is SQVTM and CDR2 is ANQGSEA in the germline V gene. The CDR3 extends over 11 amino acids. The CDR3 DNA is TGCAGCATTGCAGCCGGGGAGACCCTGTACTTC. Translated, it gives CSIAAGETLYF.

On this clonotype itself: In this CDR3 the conserved last residue, phenylalanine or tryptophan, is missing, so a read error is likely. The CDR3 reads CASSPSTGSEGETQYY. The CDR3 DNA follows: TGTGCCAGCAGTCCATCGACAGGGTCGGAAGGAGAGACCCAGTACTAC. The V and J genes are TRBV6-5 and TRBJ2-5; 7 nucleotides line up with TRBD1. V was clipped by 5 bases and J by 4 bases; unmatched bases: 13. This CDR3 is 16 amino acids long. Germline V gene sequence: CDR1 MNHEY, CDR2 SVGAGI.

As regards this clonotype: Relative to the germline gene, one junction end is altered; a read error may explain this. V gene TRBV20-1 combines with J gene TRBJ2-1; unclear D gene. The CDR3 runs 15 residues. The germline gives CDR1 DFQATT, CDR2 SNEGSKA (reference sequence). CDR3 nucleotide sequence: TGCAGTGCTGACTCAGCGTGTGGGCCGTGGAATGAGCAGTTATTC. This gives the protein CSADSACGPWNEQLF.

This clonotype was recorded many times. This chain's CDR3 is CASSLLAPSTDTQYF. DNA for the CDR3: TGTGCCAGCAGCTTACTAGCTCCTAGCACAGATACGCAGTATTTT. The chain recombines TRBV11-3 with TRBJ2-3, with a possible D match to TRBD2 (5 bases). The CDR3 length is 15 residues. The germline V gene has CDR1 SGHNT and CDR2 YENEEA. With 2 bases removed from V and 0 bases from J, the gap between germline ends came to 9 bases.